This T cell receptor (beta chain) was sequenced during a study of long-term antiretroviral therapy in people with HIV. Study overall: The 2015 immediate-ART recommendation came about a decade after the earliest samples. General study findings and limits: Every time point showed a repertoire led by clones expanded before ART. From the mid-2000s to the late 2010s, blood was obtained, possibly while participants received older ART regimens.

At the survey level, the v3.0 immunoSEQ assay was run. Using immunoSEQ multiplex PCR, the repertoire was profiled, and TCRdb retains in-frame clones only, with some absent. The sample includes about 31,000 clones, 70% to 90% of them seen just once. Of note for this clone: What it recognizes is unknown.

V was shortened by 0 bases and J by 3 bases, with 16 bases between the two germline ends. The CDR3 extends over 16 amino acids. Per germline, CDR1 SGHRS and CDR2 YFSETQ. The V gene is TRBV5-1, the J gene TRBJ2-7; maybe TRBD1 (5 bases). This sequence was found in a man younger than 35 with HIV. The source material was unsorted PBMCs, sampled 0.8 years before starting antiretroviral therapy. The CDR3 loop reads CASSLGLGQLSYEQYF. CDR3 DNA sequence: TGCGCCAGCAGCTTGGGGTTGGGGCAGCTTAGCTACGAGCAGTACTTC.